This T cell receptor (beta chain) originates from a study of shared clonotypes between healthy human individuals (dated by TCRdb to the early 2020s). Regarding the complete study: The cohort included three men and a couple of women between 18 and 49 years of age. For each donor, three plates each were used for CD4 naive and CD4 memory, two plates were used for CD8 naive, and one plate was used for CD8 memory. Blood TCR repertoires of a handful of healthy adults were deeply sequenced to estimate repertoire size and the extent of clonotype sharing between individuals. Different laboratories and diverse techniques were used to prepare libraries and sequence TCR repertoires, to increase sequencing depth and limit assay-specific biases. Leukapheresis yielded between about 0.85 and 10 billion PBMCs per donor.

TCR CDR3 regions were amplified from genomic DNA by multiplex PCR using the deep immunoSEQ assay. Extracted genomic DNA from each cell subset was spread evenly across all wells of several immunoSEQ 96-well plates, with each plate serving as a replicate. For sorted subsets, around 0.2 ug of genomic DNA, equivalent to tens of thousands of T cell genomes, went into each replicate PCR. Purified libraries were quantified with a Qubit 3.0 fluorometer, sized on a Bioanalyzer 2100, and re-quantified with the KAPA Library Quantification kit. A separate single-read 150-cycle Illumina NextSeq 550 flow cell was used to sequence each immunoSEQ 96-well plate. Processing in the source paper ran as follows. Because the immunoSEQ output held only junctional sequences and lacked quality scores, the filtering could not match the filtering applied to full-length reads. To assign V/J genes and CDR3, sequences were annotated against IMGT germline references using PyIR, a Python wrapper for IgBLAST v1.9. Reads were removed for weak V/J assignments (E-value above 1e-6), missing CDR3, stop codons, out-of-frame junctions, or ambiguous translated residues. V3J clonotypes were defined as sequences sharing an identical inferred V gene, J gene, and CDR3 amino acid sequence. Percentage overlap between repertoires was calculated by dividing the number of shared unique clonotypes by the size of the smaller repertoire. RTK rarefaction, the Chao1 estimator, and Recon v2.1 estimates of unobserved clonotypes were used to assess repertoire richness. For all TCRbeta clonotypes obtained by the gDNA method from several donors, generation probabilities were computed with OLGA. TCRdb took over this immuneACCESS table, retaining in-frame rearrangements with V and J assigned. Such tables are incomplete; in checked studies, under half of the missing clones stem from an unresolved V gene, and the remainder is unexplained. The V and J calls and clone size were taken over from that table, and D and trimming were inferred from the DNA. Within this sample are 2 million to 2.5 million clones, with 90% to 95% of them counted one time only. The top ten clones comprise under 0.45% of the sample.

The donors were healthy, HIV-negative adults who had no recently reported acute infections or vaccinations. Every donor was a Caucasian adult residing in Nashville, Tennessee, USA. CD4+ T cells were enriched by magnetic negative selection; naive cells were then positively selected on CD45RA, and the negative fraction formed the memory subset. Blood was collected by leukapheresis, and PBMCs were isolated by Ficoll-Histopaque density gradient centrifugation and then cryopreserved in liquid nitrogen vapor phase. Analytical flow cytometry was used to check the purity and quantity of each magnetically sorted T cell population. Genomic DNA was isolated from each sorted fraction and quantified by UV absorbance on a Nanodrop 2000c. From cysteine to phenylalanine, the CDR3 is 16 amino acids long. Only the CDR3 portion is preserved as DNA: 48 bases, with reading frame beginning at the first base. Relative to germline, V is missing 2 bases and J is missing 0 bases, with 4 bases of the junction outside any gene match. CDR1 and CDR2, per the germline V gene, are SGHRS and YFSETQ.

Broad study findings and their caveats: Even with the large sequencing depth, rarefaction of the sorted-subset datasets indicated that sequencing was incomplete. Sampling was limited to blood, and TCR repertoires in tissue likely differ from TCR repertoires in blood. Pairwise subsampling indicated that sequencing depth was expected to affect the degree of clonotype sharing among donors. Estimated clonotype richness was generally larger for naive than for memory subsets. Because the study included a small number of donors, the genetic and exposure-history diversity represented was limited. Compared with non-shared clonotypes, clonotypes shared by all four sorted-subset donors had higher generation probabilities. When several donors were compared, the shared fraction of clonotypes was approximately 5% for naive CD4, more than 3% for naive CD8, 2.3% for memory CD4, and around 0.37% for memory CD8.

Note on this clone: The clone's antigen remains unknown. Qualities for individual bases were not recorded, and no much larger clone is one base off. Other nucleotide sequences in the sample specify the same CDR3.

This sequence originates from a man between 18 and 35 years old in good health. Some clones in this sample may be carry-over from other donors' samples. Recombination connected TRBV5-1 to TRBJ2-1; 8 central nucleotides agree with TRBD2. Sequencing was carried out using naive CD4+ T cells from PBMCs. What the cell subset or site label conveys for this sample: CD45RA+ positively selected. The DNA sequence is as follows: TGCGCCAGCAGCTTAACTAGCGGCAGCTCCTACAATGAGCAGTTCTTC. This encodes CASSLTSGSSYNEQFF.